The 27 T cell receptor beta chains below were found in one sample sequenced in a study of T cells in Graves' hyperthyroidism and ophthalmopathy. What was amplified from RNA transcripts were TCR beta CDR3 regions. The TCR CDR3 first-round RT-PCR relied on the HTBI primer set. Each CDR3 protein is one row after TCRdb ran MiXCR on the multiplex PCR reads. This table has under 300,000 distinct CDR3 sequences, less than 30% appearing once. The sequenced material came from blood. Receptors originate from a middle-aged man with Graves' hyperthyroidism that later progressed to Graves' ophthalmopathy.

This clonotype has more than one count but fewer than ten. The rearrangement links TRBV11-2 to TRBJ2-7; TRBD1 might be the D (7 bases). The V end lost 2 bases, the J end lost 2 bases, and 13 bases lay between the germline ends. The CDR3 spans 15 residues. Germline V lookup: CDR1 SGHAT, CDR2 FQNNGV. The chain's CDR3 is CASSLNPGGTYEQYF. As DNA, the CDR3 is TGTGCCAGCAGCTTAAATCCAGGGGGGACCTACGAGCAGTACTTC.

The chain employs TRBV6-1 and TRBJ2-7; 13 nucleotides line up with TRBD2. CDR1 is MNHNS and CDR2 is SASEGT in the germline V gene. The CDR3 has 14 residues. V shed 6 bases, J shed 5 bases, and the junction held 4 bases outside the gene matches. CDR3 protein: CASSGLAGEHEQYF. As DNA, the CDR3 is TGTGCCAGCAGCGGACTAGCGGGAGAACACGAGCAGTACTTC.

The chain uses TRBV6-1 and TRBJ2-7; 10 nucleotides agree with TRBD1. The CDR3 sequence is 15 residues long. CDR1 is MNHNS and CDR2 is SASEGT in the germline V gene. The J segment lost 3 bases and the V segment lost 4 bases, leaving 6 bases of the junction unmatched. Here the CDR3 reads CASSAPGQGDYEQYF. The CDR3 DNA reads as TGTGCCAGCAGTGCCCCAGGACAGGGGGACTACGAGCAGTACTTC.

This clonotype was picked up many times. The J gene is TRBJ2-2, the V gene TRBV7-9; D gene ambiguous. The CDR3 spans 16 residues. CDR1 is SEHNR, CDR2 FQNEAQ, per germline (reference sequence). V lost 3 bases, J lost 1 base, and 12 bases lay in between. DNA for the CDR3: TGTGCCAGCAGCTTTGATTTAGGAGTGAACACCGGGGAGCTGTTTTTT. This encodes CASSFDLGVNTGELFF.

The V and J genes are TRBV5-1 and TRBJ2-7, with TRBD1 identical over 8 bases. The CDR3 has 13 amino acids. The germline V gene has CDR1 SGHRS and CDR2 YFSETQ. V trimming: 3 bases; J trimming: 6 bases; junction bases outside the gene matches: 5. CDR3 amino acids: CASSWQGAGEQYF. DNA for the CDR3: TGCGCCAGCAGCTGGCAGGGGGCGGGCGAGCAGTACTTC. Complete variable domain (other parts from reference TRBV5-1 and TRBJ2-7): KAGVTQTPRYLIKTRGQQVTLSCSPISGHRSVSWYQQTPGQGLQFLFEYFSETQRNKGNFPGRFSGRQFSNSRSEMNVSTLELGDSALYLCASSWQGAGEQYFGPGTRLTVT.

This clonotype was detected ten times or more. This rearrangement joins TRBV5-1 to TRBJ2-7; D may be TRBD1 (5 bases). V was pared by 0 bases and J by 0 bases, with 13 bases between. The CDR3 has 16 amino acids. Looked up from germline, CDR1 is SGHRS and CDR2 is YFSETQ. CDR3 DNA: TGCGCCAGCAGCTTGGGGGGCGGTACGAGCTCCTACGAGCAGTACTTC. Translating gives CASSLGGGTSSYEQYF.

The chain links TRBV15 to TRBJ1-5, with D unresolved. Germline V gives CDR1 LNHNV, CDR2 YYDKDF (reference sequence). Trimming stripped 0 bases from V and 5 bases from J, with 11 bases between. This CDR3 is built from 15 residues. Here the CDR3 reads CATSRDRAVDQPQHF. The CDR3, as DNA: TGTGCCACCAGCAGAGATCGGGCGGTGGATCAGCCCCAGCATTTT.

This clonotype was detected only a few times. DNA for the CDR3: TGCGCCAGCAGCCAAGATGGTACGGTTCCGGAGACCCAGTACTTC. Translated, it gives CASSQDGTVPETQYF. The J gene is TRBJ2-5, the V gene TRBV4-1; D remains unclear. The CDR3 sequence is 15 residues long. The V and J ends lost 0 bases and 5 bases respectively, with 13 bases between them. CDR1 is MGHRA and CDR2 is YSYEKL in the germline V gene.

This clonotype has at least ten counts. This chain links TRBV2 with TRBJ2-7; D uncertain. Trimming pared 10 bases from V and 2 bases from J, leaving 12 bases between. CDR1 and CDR2 (germline): SNHLY, FYNNEI. This CDR3 region has 12 residues. The CDR3 region is CATSASAYEQYF. The CDR3 nucleotides read TGTGCCACGTCAGCGTCAGCCTACGAGCAGTACTTC.

This clonotype was counted at least ten times. V usage is TRBV6-1 and J usage is TRBJ2-5; D call uncertain. Germline values: CDR1 MNHNS, CDR2 SASEGT. This CDR3 spans 16 amino acids. V was trimmed by 7 bases and J by 2 bases, leaving 20 bases between them. The CDR3 sequence: CASTSSRDHQQETQYF. DNA of the CDR3: TGTGCCAGCACATCCTCCCGTGATCACCAACAAGAGACCCAGTACTTC.

This clonotype was seen at least ten times. This could be a read error, since a much larger clone is one nucleotide away. The rearrangement uses TRBV24-1 and TRBJ1-1; 7 bases agree with TRBD1. The CDR3 has 13 residues. From germline, CDR1 is KGHDR and CDR2 SFDVKD. Trimming at V came to 7 bases and at J to 0 bases, leaving 1 base not matched to a gene. The CDR3 loop is CATSRGLNTEAFF. CDR3 DNA sequence: TGTGCCACCAGCAGGGGGTTGAACACTGAAGCTTTCTTT.

The chain joins TRBV14 to TRBJ2-7; a possible D gene is TRBD2 (5 bases). Per the germline V gene, CDR1 is SGHDN and CDR2 is FVKESK. Trimming left V 2 bases short and J 3 bases short, with 11 bases between. CDR3 length: 14 amino acids. The CDR3 region has the DNA TGTGCCAGCAGCCAATCCCGGGGTATCTACGAGCAGTACTTC. Its translation is CASSQSRGIYEQYF.

This clonotype was picked up many times. The rearrangement links TRBV7-8 to TRBJ1-2; possibly TRBD1 for D (6 bases). The V end was cut by 5 bases, the J end by 4 bases, with 17 bases between. This CDR3 has 15 residues. Germline V CDR1 and CDR2: SGHVS, FQNEAQ. The CDR3 region has the DNA TGTGCCAGCAGCCCGAGAGACAGGATAATCTATGGCTACACCTTC. This translates into CASSPRDRIIYGYTF.

This clonotype occurred many times. The rearrangement links TRBV11-3 to TRBJ2-7, with D tentatively TRBD1 (6 bases). The V end lost 4 bases, the J end lost 1 base, and 14 bases lay between the germline ends. Looked up from germline, CDR1 is SGHNT and CDR2 is YENEEA. This CDR3 spans 15 amino acids. The CDR3 bases are TGTGCCAGCAGCTCCCGGCTAGGGGGATCCTACGAGCAGTACTTC. Encoded protein: CASSSRLGGSYEQYF.

In its sample, this clonotype was seen many times. Possible read error: a much larger clone is one base away. This sequence joins TRBV25-1 and TRBJ2-7, with TRBD2 identical over 7 bases. CDR3 length equals 18 residues. Germline V CDR1 and CDR2: MGHDK, SYGVNS. The CDR3 DNA reads TGTGCCAGCAGTGAAGGGAGGGGTTCAGCGGGACCCTTCTACGAGCGGTACTTC. As protein: CASSEGRGSAGPFYERYF.

At least ten counts were recorded for this clonotype. The chain combines TRBV5-1 with TRBJ2-2; D remains ambiguous. V was shortened by 5 bases and J by 2 bases, with 7 bases between the two germline ends. The germline gives CDR1 SGHRS, CDR2 YFSETQ. The CDR3 runs to 13 residues. The CDR3 region is CASRPENTGELFF. The CDR3 DNA reads as TGCGCCAGCAGACCAGAAAACACCGGGGAGCTGTTTTTT. The full variable domain, its missing parts supplied by reference TRBV5-1 and TRBJ2-2, is KAGVTQTPRYLIKTRGQQVTLSCSPISGHRSVSWYQQTPGQGLQFLFEYFSETQRNKGNFPGRFSGRQFSNSRSEMNVSTLELGDSALYLCASRPENTGELFFGEGSRLTVL.

This clonotype was seen at least ten times. V gene TRBV5-5 combines with J gene TRBJ2-7; weak D call: TRBD2 (5 bases). The CDR3 covers 15 residues. From germline, CDR1 is SGHKS and CDR2 YYEKEE (reference sequence). V dropped 0 bases and J dropped 3 bases, with 13 bases sitting between them. The CDR3 nucleotides read TGTGCCAGCAGCTTGGGTGGGAGCCTCCTCTACGAGCAGTACTTC. Protein sequence: CASSLGGSLLYEQYF.

This clonotype was recorded at least ten times. The chain couples TRBV5-1 to TRBJ1-5; a weak D match, TRBD1 (5 bases). Germline V gene lookup returns CDR1 SGHRS and CDR2 YFSETQ. V was clipped by 1 base and J by 2 bases, with 7 bases between them. This CDR3 has 14 residues. CDR3 region: CASSLQGGNQPQHF. DNA for the CDR3: TGCGCCAGCAGCTTGCAGGGAGGCAATCAGCCCCAGCATTTT.

V and J are TRBV15 and TRBJ2-5; weak D call: TRBD1 (5 bases). Germline V CDR1 and CDR2: LNHNV, YYDKDF (reference sequence). This CDR3 is 18 amino acids long. Trimming shortened V by 0 bases and J by 2 bases, and 19 bases separated the two germline ends. The CDR3: CATSRDQGRQGLQETQYF. The CDR3, as DNA: TGTGCCACCAGCAGAGATCAAGGACGCCAGGGCTTACAAGAGACCCAGTACTTC.

This clonotype occurred many times. The rearrangement uses TRBV29-1 and TRBJ2-3; D is unresolved. Trimming removed 8 bases at V and 0 bases at J, with 9 bases between. Per the germline V gene, CDR1 is SQVTM and CDR2 is ANQGSEA. CDR3 length equals 12 residues. The CDR3 is CSFSGSTDTQYF. CDR3 nucleotide sequence: TGCAGCTTCTCGGGCAGCACAGATACGCAGTATTTT.

This clonotype has ten or more counts. A much larger clonotype is one base distant, so this may be a read error. The chain couples TRBV19 to TRBJ1-1; D remains unclear. V lost 3 bases, J lost 4 bases, and 12 bases lay in between. CDR3 length: 14 residues. Germline V gives CDR1 LNHDA, CDR2 SQIVND (reference sequence). In DNA form, the CDR3 reads TGTGCCAGTAGTATCCCATTGCGAGGCACTGAAGCTTTCTTT. Its protein is CASSIPLRGTEAFF. Supplemented by reference TRBV19 and TRBJ1-1, the full variable domain reads DGGITQSPKYLFRKEGQNVTLSCEQNLNHDAMYWYRQDPGQGLRLIYYSQIVNDFQKGDIAEGYSVSREKKESFPLTVTSAQKNPTAFYLCASSIPLRGTEAFFGQGTRLTVV.

This clonotype was observed many times. V and J are TRBV6-2 or TRBV6-3 and TRBJ2-5; tentatively, D is TRBD2 (5 bases). V lost 4 bases and J lost 5, with 14 bases in between. Germline CDR1 reads MNHEY; CDR2 reads SVGEGT. There are 14 residues in the CDR3. The DNA of the CDR3 is TGTGCCAGCAGTTCCGGAGACGGCGGGGAGACCCAGTACTTC. This sequence encodes CASSSGDGGETQYF.

The genes are TRBV28 and TRBJ1-5; 7 positions match TRBD1. CDR1 and CDR2 from the germline V gene are MDHEN and SYDVKM. The CDR3 runs to 14 residues. Trimming removed 7 bases from V and 7 bases from J; junction bases left unmatched: 10. As DNA, the CDR3 is TGTGCCAGCACCTTAAGACAGGGAAGCCAGCCCCAGCATTTT. Its protein is CASTLRQGSQPQHF.

This clonotype occurred many times. The J gene is TRBJ1-2, the V gene TRBV7-2; D gene uncertain. V dropped 1 base and J dropped 1 base, with 10 bases sitting between them. Looked up from germline, CDR1 is SGHTA and CDR2 is FQGNSA. The CDR3 contains 15 residues. The CDR3 here is CASSLEPRDNYGYTF. The CDR3, as DNA: TGTGCCAGCAGCTTAGAACCCCGGGATAACTATGGCTACACCTTC.

In this sample, this clonotype turned up once. At one end the junction does not follow the germline gene, possibly because of a read error. This chain links TRBV15 with TRBJ1-5, with TRBD1 matching over 9 bases. The germline gives CDR1 LNHNV, CDR2 YYDKDF (reference sequence). The CDR3 covers 22 residues. The CDR3 here is CATNRTRVGDRDGVWGNQPQHF. CDR3 nucleotides: TGTGCCACCAACAGAACGCGTGTCGGGGACAGGGATGGGGTCTGGGGCAATCAGCCCCAGCATTTT.

This clonotype was detected many times. The J gene is TRBJ1-1, the V gene TRBV7-9; D remains ambiguous. Trimming cost V 5 bases and J 8 bases, with 15 bases left between them. The germline gives CDR1 SEHNR, CDR2 FQNEAQ (reference sequence). The CDR3 sequence is 13 residues long. CDR3 nucleotides: TGTGCCAGCAGCCGAAGGCAAGGAATGGAAGCTTTCTTT. It codes for CASSRRQGMEAFF.

The J gene is TRBJ2-3, the V gene TRBV12-3 or TRBV12-4, with unresolved D. V was shortened by 4 bases and J by 5 bases, with 7 bases between the two germline ends. The CDR3 has 12 amino acids. The CDR3 is CASSWTRDTQYF. The CDR3, as DNA: TGTGCCAGCAGTTGGACGCGAGATACGCAGTATTTT.